This T cell receptor beta chain originates from a study of cytomegalovirus exposure and HLA in healthy donors. Study findings and constraints: Relative to equally common others, HLA-associated TCR beta chains showed greater clonal expansion in a later analysis.

Germline V gives CDR1 SNHLY, CDR2 FYNNEI. V dropped 7 bases and J dropped 2; count of bases not matched to a gene: 19. The CDR3 extends over 19 amino acids. A word on this clone: Its antigen is unidentified.

This PCR relied on a set of 60 Vbeta primers and 13 Jbeta primers. Some clones are missing from TCRdb's copy, which holds only in-frame ones; the method was immunoSEQ multiplex PCR. The sample yields about 120,000 clones, 70% to 80% seen once. Material for sequencing was PBMCs. The source is a woman in her thirties or forties in good health and CMV-seropositive. The genes are TRBV2 and TRBJ1-1, with 10 bases matching TRBD1. CDR3 loop: CASTRLRTGGRSPNTEAFF. The CDR3 region has the DNA TGTGCCAGCACTCGATTGAGGACAGGGGGTCGTTCTCCAAACACTGAAGCTTTCTTT.